This T cell receptor beta chain was obtained from a study of early stage breast cancer tumors. As regards this clone: Its antigen is not known.

V was pared by 0 bases and J by 6 bases, with 9 bases between. The CDR3 consists of 13 residues. Germline assignment: CDR1 MRHNA and CDR2 SNTAGT. General study results and limits: Functional markers like CD4, CD8 and FOXP3 were missed in bulk sequencing.

Method: immunoSEQ multiplex PCR; TCRdb's copy keeps in-frame clones and lacks some. This table holds about 11,000 clones, approximately 72% found once. The TCR originated in a person in their 40s with breast cancer. This rearrangement joins TRBV6-4 to TRBJ2-7; perhaps TRBD1 as D (5 bases). Sequenced input: breast tumor tissue. DNA of the CDR3: TGTGCCAGCAGTGACTCGAATACAGGCGAGCAGTACTTC. It yields the protein CASSDSNTGEQYF.